Shown below are 10 T cell receptor beta chains from a single sample sequenced in a study of T cells after yellow fever vaccination. TCRdb re-called the 5' RACE reads through MiXCR, storing one row per CDR3 protein. The data show more than 350,000 distinct CDR3 sequences, about 9.9% seen once. This sample comprised PBMCs, obtained on the day of the first yellow fever vaccination. The receptor set was obtained from a man younger than 35 who received the YFV17D yellow fever vaccine.

The chain has TRBV6-5 and TRBJ1-5; D gene ambiguous. CDR1 and CDR2 (germline): MNHEY, SVGAGI. This CDR3 has 15 residues. V dropped 0 bases and J dropped 6 bases, with 12 bases sitting between them. The chain's CDR3 is CASSYSKGLGQPQHF. The CDR3 DNA follows: TGTGCCAGCAGTTACTCGAAAGGCCTCGGTCAGCCCCAGCATTTT.

The rearrangement uses TRBV12-3 or TRBV12-4 and TRBJ2-5; weak D call: TRBD1 (6 bases). The V gene lost 5 bases and the J gene lost 4 bases, with 20 bases spanning the gap. CDR3 size: 16 residues. For the CDR3, the DNA is TGTGCCAGCAGTCCCCGCGGGTGGGGGCACAGAGAGACCCAGTACTTC. Encoded protein: CASSPRGWGHRETQYF.

The sample holds many counts of this clonotype. The chain has TRBV12-3 or TRBV12-4 and TRBJ1-5; the match to TRBD1 covers 7 bases. V lost 8 bases and J lost 2; bases outside the gene matches: 3. The CDR3 spans 13 residues. In DNA form, the CDR3 reads TGTGCCAGCGCCGGACAGGGCAATCAGCCCCAGCATTTT. This encodes CASAGQGNQPQHF.

The J gene is TRBJ2-7, the V gene TRBV5-4; the D gene is possibly TRBD1 (6 bases). V lost 4 bases, J lost 0 bases, and 17 bases lay in between. The CDR3 consists of 16 residues. The germline V gene encodes CDR1 SGHNT and CDR2 YYREEE (reference sequence). CDR3 nucleotides: TGTGCCAGCAGCAGGGTGTGGACAGATAGCTCCTACGAGCAGTACGTC. This encodes CASSRVWTDSSYEQYV.

J is TRBJ2-3 and V is TRBV5-6; 9 nucleotides line up with TRBD2. The CDR3 has 15 amino acids. The trim removed 5 bases at V and 3 bases at J, leaving 7 bases unmatched. Germline V gene sequence: CDR1 SGHDT, CDR2 YYEEEE. The CDR3 DNA sequence: TGTGCCAGCAGTTTGAGCGGGGGGCCAACAGATACGCAGTATTTT. Amino acids: CASSLSGGPTDTQYF.

This clonotype has only a few counts. The V gene is TRBV2, the J gene TRBJ2-2; maybe TRBD2 (7 bases). CDR3 size: 16 residues. The V gene lost 6 bases and the J gene lost 4 bases, with 18 bases spanning the gap. Germline V CDR1 and CDR2: SNHLY, FYNNEI. CDR3 sequence reads: CASSLGGVSGTGELFF. In DNA form, the CDR3 reads TGTGCCAGCAGCCTAGGGGGGGTTTCGGGCACCGGGGAGCTGTTTTTT.

This clonotype showed up just a few times. The gene calls are TRBV4-2 and TRBJ1-1; perhaps TRBD1 as D (5 bases). V shed 2 bases and J shed 1 base, with 11 bases lying between them. This CDR3 has 15 amino acids. Per germline, CDR1 LGHNA and CDR2 YNFKEQ. The CDR3 bases are TGTGCCAGCAGCCAAAGGTCAGGGAGGAACACTGAAGCTTTCTTT. Protein product: CASSQRSGRNTEAFF.

Only a few counts were recorded for this clonotype. The chain uses TRBV6-6 and TRBJ1-2; the D is unclear. Trimming shortened V by 6 bases and J by 6 bases, and 14 bases separated the two germline ends. The CDR3 runs to 13 residues. The germline CDR1 and CDR2 sequences are MNHNY and SVGAGI (reference sequence). CDR3 sequence (DNA): TGTGCCAGCAGCCCCCCCCGCCGGAATGGCTACACCTTC. Its protein is CASSPPRRNGYTF.

This chain links TRBV5-1 with TRBJ1-1; TRBD1 aligns across 7 bases. The CDR3 totals 16 residues. With V trimmed by 1 base and J by 3 bases, 9 bases remained unmatched. Germline V gene sequence: CDR1 SGHRS, CDR2 YFSETQ. The CDR3 nucleotides read TGCGCCAGCAGCTTGATTTACAGGGGAAGGTACACTGAAGCTTTCTTT. Translated, it gives CASSLIYRGRYTEAFF.

A few counts support this clonotype. This chain joins TRBV7-2 and TRBJ1-2, with a tentative D call TRBD1 (6 bases). Germline loops: CDR1 SGHTA, CDR2 FQGNSA. The V and J ends lost 4 bases and 6 bases respectively, with 15 bases between them. The CDR3 loop spans 14 amino acids. The CDR3 is CASSYTRDMDGYTF. The CDR3 bases are TGTGCCAGCAGCTACACCCGGGACATGGATGGCTACACCTTC.